This T cell receptor beta chain derives from a study of human CD8 memory T cell subsets (dated by TCRdb to 2020 to 2021). Regarding the study in general: TCRbeta repertoires of stem-like (TSTEM), progenitor exhausted-like (TPEX) and effector memory CD8+ T cell subsets were compared to assess their clonal relationships. TCRbeta repertoires were obtained from TSTEM, TPEX and effector memory subsets contributed by each of about six donors. General conclusions and limits of the study: Although both stem-like subsets shared clonotypes with effector memory cells, the overlap between TSTEM and TPEX repertoires was minimal, suggesting distinct antigen spectra for the TSTEM and TPEX subsets. Similarly high normalized Shannon-Wiener diversity was shown by TSTEM and TPEX subsets, whereas comparatively lower diversity was seen in effector memory subsets. Only TCRbeta chains were sequenced, and the repertoire comparisons were based on a handful of donors and tested using paired t-tests with Bonferroni correction. Chao1 estimates suggested greater repertoire diversity in TSTEM than in TPEX subsets, potentially reflecting a broader range of specificities.

Measured from the cysteine to the phenylalanine, the CDR3 is 16 residues long. This entry has no DNA. Based on the germline V gene, the CDR1 and CDR2 sequences are KGHSH and LQKENI. As regards this clonotype: The antigen it binds to is not known.

A Human TCR Profiling Kit was used to prepare UMI-labeled 5' RACE TCRbeta libraries. The same number of PCR cycles was used to prepare all TCRbeta libraries in parallel. The authors' analysis ran thus. The number of functional CDR3beta clonotypes in each TCRbeta library ranged from about 2,800 to 20,000. MIGEC 1.2.9 was used for UMI extraction and consensus assembly, with at least three reads per UMI being required. MiXCR 3.0.3 was used to extract in-frame CDR3beta repertoires. After each sample was downsampled to 42,000 randomly selected UMIs, diversity metrics were computed in VDJtools 1.2.1. Repertoire overlap metrics D, R and F2 were calculated in VDJtools for the top 3,000 clones of each sample pair. The reads underwent TCRdb reprocessing, giving one record for each CDR3 protein sequence and no DNA. V and J calls and clone size were set by TCRdb, not the authors. The sample's table covers roughly 17,000 distinct CDR3 sequences. The top ten clones comprise about 5% of the sample.

Density gradient separation was used to isolate peripheral blood mononuclear cells from healthy donor buffy coats. The study enriched total CD8+ T cells through negative magnetic separation using EasySep or MojoSort CD8+ T cell isolation kits. An RNeasy Mini Kit was used to extract total RNA from duplicate vials of roughly 160,000 sorted CD8+ T cells per subset. The PBMCs were used either fresh or after being cryopreserved in fetal bovine serum with roughly 10% DMSO. CD8+ T cell subsets were sorted to purity by fluorescence-activated cell sorting on a FACSAria III. The material sequenced was CD8+ T cells from PBMCs. The sequence was obtained from a human donor in good health. The sequence is built from TRBV18 and TRBJ2-1; TCRdb returns TRBD1, unconfirmable since there is no DNA. The CDR3 reads as follows: CASSPEPGQPYNEQFF.